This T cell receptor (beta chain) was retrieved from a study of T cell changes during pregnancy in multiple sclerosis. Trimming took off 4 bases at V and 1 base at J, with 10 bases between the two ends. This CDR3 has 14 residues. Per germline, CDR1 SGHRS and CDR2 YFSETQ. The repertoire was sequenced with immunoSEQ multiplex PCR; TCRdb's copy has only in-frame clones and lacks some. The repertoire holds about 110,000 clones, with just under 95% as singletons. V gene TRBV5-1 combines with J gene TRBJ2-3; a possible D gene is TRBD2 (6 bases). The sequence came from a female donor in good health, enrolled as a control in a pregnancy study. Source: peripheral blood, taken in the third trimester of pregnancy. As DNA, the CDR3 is TGCGCCAGCAGCCAGGGACTGGGCACAGATACGCAGTATTTT. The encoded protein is CASSQGLGTDTQYF.